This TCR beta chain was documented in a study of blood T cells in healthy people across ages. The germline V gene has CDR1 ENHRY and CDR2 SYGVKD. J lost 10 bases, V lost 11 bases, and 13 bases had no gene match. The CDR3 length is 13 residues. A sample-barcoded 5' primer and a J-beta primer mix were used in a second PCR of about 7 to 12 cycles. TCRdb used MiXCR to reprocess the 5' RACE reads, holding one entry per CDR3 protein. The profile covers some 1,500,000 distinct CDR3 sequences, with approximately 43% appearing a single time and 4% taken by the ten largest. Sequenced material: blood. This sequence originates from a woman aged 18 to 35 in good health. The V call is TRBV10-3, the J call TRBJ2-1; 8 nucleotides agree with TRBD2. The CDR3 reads CASEPGTRSEQFF. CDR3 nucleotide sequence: TGTGCCTCAGAGCCCGGGACTAGGTCAGAGCAGTTCTTC.